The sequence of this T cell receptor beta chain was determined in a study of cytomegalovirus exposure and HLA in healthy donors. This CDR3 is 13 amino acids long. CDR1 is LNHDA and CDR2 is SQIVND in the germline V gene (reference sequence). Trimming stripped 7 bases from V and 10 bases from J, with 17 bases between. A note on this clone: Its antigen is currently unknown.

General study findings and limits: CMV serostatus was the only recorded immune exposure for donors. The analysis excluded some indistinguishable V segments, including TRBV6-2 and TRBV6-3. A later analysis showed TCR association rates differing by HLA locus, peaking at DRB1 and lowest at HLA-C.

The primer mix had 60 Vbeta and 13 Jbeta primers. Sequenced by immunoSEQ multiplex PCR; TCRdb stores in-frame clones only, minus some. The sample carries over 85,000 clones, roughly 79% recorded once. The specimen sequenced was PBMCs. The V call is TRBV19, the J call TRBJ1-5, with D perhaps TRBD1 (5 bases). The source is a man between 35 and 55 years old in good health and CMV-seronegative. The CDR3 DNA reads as TGTGCCAGTACTCCAGGGTTTAATCGTCCCCAGCATTTT. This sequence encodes CASTPGFNRPQHF.